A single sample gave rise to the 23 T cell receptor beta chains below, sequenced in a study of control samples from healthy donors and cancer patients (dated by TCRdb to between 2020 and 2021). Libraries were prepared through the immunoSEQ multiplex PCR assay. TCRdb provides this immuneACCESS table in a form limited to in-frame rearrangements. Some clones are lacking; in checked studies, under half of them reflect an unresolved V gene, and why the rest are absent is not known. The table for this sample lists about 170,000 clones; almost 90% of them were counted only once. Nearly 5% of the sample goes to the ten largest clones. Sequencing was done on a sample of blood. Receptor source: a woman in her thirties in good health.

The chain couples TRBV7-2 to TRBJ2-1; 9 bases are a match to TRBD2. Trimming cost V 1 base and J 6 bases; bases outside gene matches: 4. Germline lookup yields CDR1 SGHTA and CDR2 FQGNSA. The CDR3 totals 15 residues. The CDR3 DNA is TGTGCCAGCAGCTTAGTAGCGGGAGTCGGCAATGAGCAGTTCTTC. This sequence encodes CASSLVAGVGNEQFF.

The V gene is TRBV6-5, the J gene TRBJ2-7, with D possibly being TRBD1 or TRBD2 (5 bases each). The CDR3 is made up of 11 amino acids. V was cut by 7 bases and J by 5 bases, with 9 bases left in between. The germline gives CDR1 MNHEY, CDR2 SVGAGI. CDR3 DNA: TGTGCCAGCACATGGGGGAACGAGCAGTACTTC. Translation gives CASTWGNEQYF.

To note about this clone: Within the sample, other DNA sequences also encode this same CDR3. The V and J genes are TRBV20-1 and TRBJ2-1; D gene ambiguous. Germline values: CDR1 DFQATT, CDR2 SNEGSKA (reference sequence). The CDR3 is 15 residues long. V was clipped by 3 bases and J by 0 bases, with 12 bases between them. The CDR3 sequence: CSASSGSSSYNEQFF. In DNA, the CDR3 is TGCAGTGCTAGTAGTGGCTCCAGCTCCTACAATGAGCAGTTCTTC.

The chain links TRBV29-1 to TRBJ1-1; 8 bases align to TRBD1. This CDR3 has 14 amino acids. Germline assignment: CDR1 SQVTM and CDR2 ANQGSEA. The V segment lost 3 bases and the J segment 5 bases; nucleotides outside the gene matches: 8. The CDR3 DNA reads TGCAGCGTTGAGTGGGCAGGGGGCAGTACTGAAGCTTTCTTT. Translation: CSVEWAGGSTEAFF.

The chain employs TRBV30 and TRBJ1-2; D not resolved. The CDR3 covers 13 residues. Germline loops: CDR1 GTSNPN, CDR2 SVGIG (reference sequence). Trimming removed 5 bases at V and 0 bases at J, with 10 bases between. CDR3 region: CAWSTETNYGYTF. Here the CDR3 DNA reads TGTGCCTGGTCGACGGAAACTAACTATGGCTACACCTTC.

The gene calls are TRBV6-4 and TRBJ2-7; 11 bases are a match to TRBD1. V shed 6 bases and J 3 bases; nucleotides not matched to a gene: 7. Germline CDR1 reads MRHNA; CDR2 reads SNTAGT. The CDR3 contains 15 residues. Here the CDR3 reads CASSETGTGGYEQYF. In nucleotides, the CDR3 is TGTGCCAGCAGCGAAACCGGGACAGGGGGCTACGAGCAGTACTTC.

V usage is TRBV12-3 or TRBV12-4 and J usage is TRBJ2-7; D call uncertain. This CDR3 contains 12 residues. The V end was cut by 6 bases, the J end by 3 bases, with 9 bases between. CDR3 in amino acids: CASSPLVYEQYF. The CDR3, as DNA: TGTGCCAGCAGCCCCCTGGTCTACGAGCAGTACTTC.

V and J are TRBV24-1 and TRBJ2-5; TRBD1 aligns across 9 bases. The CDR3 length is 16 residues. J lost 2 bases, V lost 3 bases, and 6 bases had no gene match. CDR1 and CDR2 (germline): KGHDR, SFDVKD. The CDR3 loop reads CATSDPGTGIQETQYF. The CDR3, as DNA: TGTGCCACCAGTGATCCCGGGACAGGGATTCAAGAGACCCAGTACTTC.

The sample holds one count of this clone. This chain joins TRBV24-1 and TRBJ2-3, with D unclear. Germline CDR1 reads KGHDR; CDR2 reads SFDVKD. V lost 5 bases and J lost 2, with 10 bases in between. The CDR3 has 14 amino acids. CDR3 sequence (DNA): TGTGCCACCAGTGGAGCACTTTACACAGATACGCAGTATTTT. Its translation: CATSGALYTDTQYF.

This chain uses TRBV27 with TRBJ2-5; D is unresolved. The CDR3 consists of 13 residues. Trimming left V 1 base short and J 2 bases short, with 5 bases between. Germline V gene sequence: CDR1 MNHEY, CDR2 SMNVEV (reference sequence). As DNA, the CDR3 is TGTGCCAGCAGTTTATGGGGACAAGAGACCCAGTACTTC. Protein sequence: CASSLWGQETQYF.

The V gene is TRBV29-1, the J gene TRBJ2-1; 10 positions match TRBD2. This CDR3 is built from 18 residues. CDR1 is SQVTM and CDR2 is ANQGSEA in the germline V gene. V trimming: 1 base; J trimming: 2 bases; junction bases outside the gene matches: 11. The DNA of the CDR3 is TGCAGCGTTGAAGCCAAAGTTAGCGGGAGGTCCCCCTACAATGAGCAGTTCTTC. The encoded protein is CSVEAKVSGRSPYNEQFF.

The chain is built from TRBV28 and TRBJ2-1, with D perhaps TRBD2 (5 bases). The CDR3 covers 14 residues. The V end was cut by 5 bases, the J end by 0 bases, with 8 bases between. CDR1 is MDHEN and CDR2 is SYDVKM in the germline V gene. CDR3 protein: CASSLGSSYNEQFF. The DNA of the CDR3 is TGTGCCAGCAGTCTGGGGAGCTCCTACAATGAGCAGTTCTTC.

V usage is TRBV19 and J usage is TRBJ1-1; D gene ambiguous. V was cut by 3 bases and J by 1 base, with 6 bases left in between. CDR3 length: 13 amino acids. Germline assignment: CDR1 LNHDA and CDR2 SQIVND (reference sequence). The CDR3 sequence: CASSMTGNTEAFF. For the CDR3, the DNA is TGTGCCAGTAGTATGACGGGGAACACTGAAGCTTTCTTT.

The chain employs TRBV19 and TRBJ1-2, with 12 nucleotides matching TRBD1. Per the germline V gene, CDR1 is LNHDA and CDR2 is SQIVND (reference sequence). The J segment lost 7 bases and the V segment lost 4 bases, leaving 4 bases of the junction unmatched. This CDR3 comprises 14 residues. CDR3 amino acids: CASSTGQGAGGYTF. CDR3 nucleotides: TGTGCCAGTAGTACGGGACAGGGGGCCGGTGGCTACACCTTC.

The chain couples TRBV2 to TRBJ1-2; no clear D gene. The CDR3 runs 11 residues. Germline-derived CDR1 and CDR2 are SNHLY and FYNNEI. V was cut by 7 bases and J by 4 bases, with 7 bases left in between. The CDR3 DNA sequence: TGTGCCAGCACCGTCGGCTATGGCTACACCTTC. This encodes CASTVGYGYTF.

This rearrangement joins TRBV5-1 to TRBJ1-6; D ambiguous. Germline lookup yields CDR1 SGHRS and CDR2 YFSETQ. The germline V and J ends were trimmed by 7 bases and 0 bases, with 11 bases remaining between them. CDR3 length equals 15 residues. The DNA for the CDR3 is TGCGCCAGCTCCGGGCAGAGCTCCTATAATTCACCCCTCCACTTT. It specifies CASSGQSSYNSPLHF.

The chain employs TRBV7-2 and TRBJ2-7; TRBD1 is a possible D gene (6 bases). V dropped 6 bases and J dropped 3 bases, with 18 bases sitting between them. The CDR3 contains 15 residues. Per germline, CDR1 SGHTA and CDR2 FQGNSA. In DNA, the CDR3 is TGTGCCAGCAGTCTTGTAGGGGGTTCTTACTACGAGCAGTACTTC. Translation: CASSLVGGSYYEQYF.

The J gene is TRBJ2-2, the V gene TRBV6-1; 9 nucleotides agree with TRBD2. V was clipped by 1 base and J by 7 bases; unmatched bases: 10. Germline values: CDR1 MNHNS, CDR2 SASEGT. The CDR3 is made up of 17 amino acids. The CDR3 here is CASSEGGGRAGSGELFF. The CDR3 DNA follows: TGTGCCAGCAGTGAAGGAGGCGGGAGGGCCGGGAGCGGGGAGCTGTTTTTT.

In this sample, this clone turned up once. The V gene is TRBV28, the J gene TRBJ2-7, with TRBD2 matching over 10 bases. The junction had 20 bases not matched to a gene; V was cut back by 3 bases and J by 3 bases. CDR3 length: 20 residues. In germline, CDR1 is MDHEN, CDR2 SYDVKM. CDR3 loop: CASSFPLSASGRRDRYEQYF. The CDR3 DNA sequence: TGTGCCAGCAGTTTCCCCCTCTCGGCTAGCGGGAGACGAGACCGCTACGAGCAGTACTTC.

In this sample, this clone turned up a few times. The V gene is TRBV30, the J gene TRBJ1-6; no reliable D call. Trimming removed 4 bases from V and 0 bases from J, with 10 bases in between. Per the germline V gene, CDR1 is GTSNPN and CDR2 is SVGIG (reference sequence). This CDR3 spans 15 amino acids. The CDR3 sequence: CAWMRESSYNSPLHF. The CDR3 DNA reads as TGTGCCTGGATGCGAGAGAGCTCCTATAATTCACCCCTCCACTTT. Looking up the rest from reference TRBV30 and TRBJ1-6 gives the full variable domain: SQTIHQWPATLVQPVGSPLSLECTVEGTSNPNLYWYRQAAGRGLQLLFYSVGIGQISSEVPQNLSASRPQDRQFILSSKKLLLSDSGFYLCAWMRESSYNSPLHFGNGTRLTVT.

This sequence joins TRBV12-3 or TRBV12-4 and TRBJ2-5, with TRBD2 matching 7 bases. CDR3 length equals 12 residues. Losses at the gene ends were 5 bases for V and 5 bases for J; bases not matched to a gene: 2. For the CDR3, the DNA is TGTGCCAGCAGTAATAGCGGGGAGACCCAGTACTTC. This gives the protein CASSNSGETQYF.

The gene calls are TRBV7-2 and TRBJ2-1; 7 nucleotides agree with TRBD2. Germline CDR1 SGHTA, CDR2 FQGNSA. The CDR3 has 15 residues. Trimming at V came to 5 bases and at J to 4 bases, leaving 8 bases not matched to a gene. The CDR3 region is CASSPPSGNYNEQFF. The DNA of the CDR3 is TGTGCCAGCAGCCCTCCCAGCGGGAATTACAATGAGCAGTTCTTC.

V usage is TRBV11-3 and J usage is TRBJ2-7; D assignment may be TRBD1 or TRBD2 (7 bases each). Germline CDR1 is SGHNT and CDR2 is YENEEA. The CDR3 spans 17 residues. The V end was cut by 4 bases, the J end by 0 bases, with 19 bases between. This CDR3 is CASSSRSGGQSSYEQYF. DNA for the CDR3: TGTGCCAGCAGCTCAAGATCGGGGGGACAGAGCTCCTACGAGCAGTACTTC.